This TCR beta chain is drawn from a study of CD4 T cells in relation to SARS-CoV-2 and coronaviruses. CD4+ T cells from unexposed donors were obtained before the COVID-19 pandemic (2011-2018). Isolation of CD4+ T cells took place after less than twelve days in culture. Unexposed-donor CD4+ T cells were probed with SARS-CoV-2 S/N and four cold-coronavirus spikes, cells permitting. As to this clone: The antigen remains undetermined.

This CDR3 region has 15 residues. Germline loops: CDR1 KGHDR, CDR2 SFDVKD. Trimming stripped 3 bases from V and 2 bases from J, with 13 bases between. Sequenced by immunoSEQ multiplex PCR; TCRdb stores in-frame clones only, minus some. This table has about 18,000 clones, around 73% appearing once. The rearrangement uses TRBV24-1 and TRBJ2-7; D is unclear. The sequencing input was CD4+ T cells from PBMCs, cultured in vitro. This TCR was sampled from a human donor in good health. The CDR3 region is CATSDPQVAPYEQYF. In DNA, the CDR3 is TGTGCCACCAGTGATCCGCAGGTCGCCCCCTACGAGCAGTACTTC.